Given below is one TCR beta chain in context. These data come from a study of blood T cell repertoires in COVID-19. Study summary: Donors in the United States, Italy and Spain gave samples during acute or convalescent COVID-19. Sources were T cells, B-cell-depleted T cells, or PBMCs; the material itself was cDNA or gDNA.

The data were produced by immunoSEQ multiplex PCR, yet TCRdb's version contains in-frame clones alone and is incomplete. The data hold approximately 150,000 clones, with roughly 80% observed a single time. There are 15 residues in the CDR3. Trimming stripped 4 bases from V and 0 bases from J, with 11 bases between. The germline CDR1 and CDR2 sequences are MNHEY and SVGAGI. The origin of this receptor is an elderly woman with acute or convalescent COVID-19. The sequenced sample was peripheral blood. This chain links TRBV6-5 with TRBJ2-3; tentatively, D is TRBD2 (6 bases). CDR3 bases: TGTGCCAGCAGTTCCGGGAGAACTAGCACAGATACGCAGTATTTT. It is translated as CASSSGRTSTDTQYF.